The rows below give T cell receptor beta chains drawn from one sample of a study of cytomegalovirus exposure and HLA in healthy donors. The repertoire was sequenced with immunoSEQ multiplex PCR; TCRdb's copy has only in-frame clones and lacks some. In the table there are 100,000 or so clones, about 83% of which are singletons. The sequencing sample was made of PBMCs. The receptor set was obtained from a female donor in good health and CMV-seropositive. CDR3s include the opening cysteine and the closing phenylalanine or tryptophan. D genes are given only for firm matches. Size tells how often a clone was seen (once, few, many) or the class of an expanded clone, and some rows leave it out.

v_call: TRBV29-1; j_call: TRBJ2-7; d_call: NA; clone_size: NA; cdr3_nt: TGCAGCGTTGGGACAGTATACGAGCAGTACTTC; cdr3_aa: CSVGTVYEQYF
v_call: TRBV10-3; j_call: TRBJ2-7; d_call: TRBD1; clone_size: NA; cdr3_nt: TGTGCCATCAGGAGGACAGGGAACGACGACGAGCAGTACTTC; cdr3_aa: CAIRRTGNDDEQYF
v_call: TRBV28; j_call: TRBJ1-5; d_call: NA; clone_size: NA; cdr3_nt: TGTGCCAGCAGTTTATTGAGGGCCAATCAGCCCCAGCATTTT; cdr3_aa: CASSLLRANQPQHF
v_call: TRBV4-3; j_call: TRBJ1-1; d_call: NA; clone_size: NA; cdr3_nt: TGCGCCAGCAGCCGGGTATGGGGGCCGAACACTGAAGCTTTCTTT; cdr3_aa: CASSRVWGPNTEAFF
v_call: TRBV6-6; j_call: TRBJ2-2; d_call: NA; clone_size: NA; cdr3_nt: TGTGCCAGCAGTGTACAGGGGGGGAGCACCGGGGAGCTGTTTTTT; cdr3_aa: CASSVQGGSTGELFF
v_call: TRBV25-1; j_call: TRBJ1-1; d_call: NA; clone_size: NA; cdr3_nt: TGTGCCAGCAGTCGCAGGGGCGGTGCTGAAGCTTTCTTT; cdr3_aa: CASSRRGGAEAFF
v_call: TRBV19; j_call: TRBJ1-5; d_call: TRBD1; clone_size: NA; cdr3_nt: TGTGCCAGTAGCGACAGGGGGCAAGTCGGTCAGCCCCAGCATTTT; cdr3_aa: CASSDRGQVGQPQHF
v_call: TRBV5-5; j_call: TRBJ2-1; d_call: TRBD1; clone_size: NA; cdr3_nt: TGTGCCAGCAGCTGGGGACAGGGCTCCTACAATGAGCAGTTCTTC; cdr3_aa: CASSWGQGSYNEQFF
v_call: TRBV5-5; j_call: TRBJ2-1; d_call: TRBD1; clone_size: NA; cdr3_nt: TGTGCCAGCAGCTTGGAGGGACAGGGATACAATGAGCAGTTCTTC; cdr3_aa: CASSLEGQGYNEQFF
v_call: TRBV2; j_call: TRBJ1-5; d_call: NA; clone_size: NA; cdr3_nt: TGTGCCAGCATGGGTGAGGGAGGGAATCAGCCCCAGCATTTT; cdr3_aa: CASMGEGGNQPQHF
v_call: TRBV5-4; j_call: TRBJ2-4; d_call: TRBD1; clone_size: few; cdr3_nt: TGTGCCAGCAGCGGGGGACAGGGAATAGCCAAAAACATTCAGTACTTC; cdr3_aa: CASSGGQGIAKNIQYF
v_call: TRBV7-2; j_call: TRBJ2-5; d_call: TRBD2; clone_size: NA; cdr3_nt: TGTGCCAGCAGCCGGGGGGTTGGAGAGACCCAGTACTTC; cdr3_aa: CASSRGVGETQYF
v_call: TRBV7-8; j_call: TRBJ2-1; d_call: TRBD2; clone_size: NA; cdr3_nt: TGTGCCAGCAGCTTTGGGGTGGAATCGAGCGGGGGCTCAGGAGAGCAGTTCTTC; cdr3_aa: CASSFGVESSGGSGEQFF
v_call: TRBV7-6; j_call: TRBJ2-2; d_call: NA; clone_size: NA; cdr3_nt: TGTGCCAGCAGCTTAACAGGGATCGGTGGCGGGGAGCTGTTTTTT; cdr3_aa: CASSLTGIGGGELFF
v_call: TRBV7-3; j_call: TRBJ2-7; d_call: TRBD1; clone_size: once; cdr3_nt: TGTGCCAGCAGCTCGACAGGGGGCTACGAGCAGTACTTC; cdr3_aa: CASSSTGGYEQYF
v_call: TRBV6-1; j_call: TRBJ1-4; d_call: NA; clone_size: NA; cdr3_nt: TGTGCCAGCAGTGGAAAGGATAGGAGGTTGAATGAAAAACTGTTTTTT; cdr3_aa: CASSGKDRRLNEKLFF
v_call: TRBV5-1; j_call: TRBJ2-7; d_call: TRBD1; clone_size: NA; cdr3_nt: TGCGCCAGCAGCTCCTCTAAGGGGGGACAGGGAGCATACGAGCAGTACTTC; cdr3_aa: CASSSSKGGQGAYEQYF
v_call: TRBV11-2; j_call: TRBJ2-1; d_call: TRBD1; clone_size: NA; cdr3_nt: TGTGCCAGCAGCCAATCGAGGGGGGGGACAGGGATCTACAATGAGCAGTTCTTC; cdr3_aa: CASSQSRGGTGIYNEQFF
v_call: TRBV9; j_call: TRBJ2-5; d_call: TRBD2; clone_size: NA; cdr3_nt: TGTGCCAGCAGCTCCGGGACTAGCGTTTCACAAGAGACCCAGTACTTC; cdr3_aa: CASSSGTSVSQETQYF
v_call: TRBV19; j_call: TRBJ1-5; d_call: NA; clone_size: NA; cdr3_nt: TGTGCCAGTAGGGGCCCGTCGGGGGCAGGGACTATATTGGGTCAGCCCCAGCATTTT; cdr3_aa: CASRGPSGAGTILGQPQHF
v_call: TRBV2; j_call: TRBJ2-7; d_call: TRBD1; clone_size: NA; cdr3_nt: TGTACCAGCAGCCGGGACAGGGGCTCCTACGAGCAGTACTTC; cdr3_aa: CTSSRDRGSYEQYF
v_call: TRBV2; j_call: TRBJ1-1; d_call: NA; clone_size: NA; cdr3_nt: TGTGCCAGCAGTTTTTTCAGTATAGCCACTGAAGCTTTCTTT; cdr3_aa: CASSFFSIATEAFF
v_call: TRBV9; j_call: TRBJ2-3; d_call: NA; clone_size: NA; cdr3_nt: TGTGCCAGCAGCCAGGGCGTTGCCACAGATACGCAGTATTTT; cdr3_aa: CASSQGVATDTQYF
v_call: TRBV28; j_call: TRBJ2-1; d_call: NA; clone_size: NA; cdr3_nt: TGTGCCAGCAGTCTCGGACTGCTGGGCGAGTTCTTC; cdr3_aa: CASSLGLLGEFF
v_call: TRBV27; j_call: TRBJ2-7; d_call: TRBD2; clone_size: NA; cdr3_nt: TGTGCCAGCAGCCGGGGGCTAGCGGGATCCGAAGGCCCCCAGCAGTACTTC; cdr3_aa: CASSRGLAGSEGPQQYF
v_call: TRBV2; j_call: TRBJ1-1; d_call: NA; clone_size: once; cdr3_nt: TGTGCCAGCAGCCCATTAACAGGACGCACTGAAGCTTTCTTT; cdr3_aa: CASSPLTGRTEAFF
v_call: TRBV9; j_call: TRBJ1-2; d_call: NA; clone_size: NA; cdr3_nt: TGTGCCAGCACCGGCCGGCGGGGGAACTATGGCTACACCTTC; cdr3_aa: CASTGRRGNYGYTF
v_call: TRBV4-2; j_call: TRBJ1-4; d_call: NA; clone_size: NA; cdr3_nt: TGTGCCAGCAGCCATAAAAAAGAGGGAGGTGAGGGAGAAAAACTGTTTTTT; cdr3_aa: CASSHKKEGGEGEKLFF
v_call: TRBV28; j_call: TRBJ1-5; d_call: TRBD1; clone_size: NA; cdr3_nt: TGTGCCAGCAGCCCCCCCGGGGACAGGGGGGTTTCCAATCAGCCCCAGCATTTT; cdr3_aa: CASSPPGDRGVSNQPQHF
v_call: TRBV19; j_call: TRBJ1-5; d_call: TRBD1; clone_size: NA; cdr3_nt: TGTGCCAGTAATCCGCAGGGGGCTTCCGGGCGCAATCAGCCCCAGCATTTT; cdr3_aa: CASNPQGASGRNQPQHF
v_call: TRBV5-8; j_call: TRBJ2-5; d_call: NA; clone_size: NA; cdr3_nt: TGTGCCAGCAGCTTGGGGTCGGATAGCGGCGCGGGTGCCCAGTACTTC; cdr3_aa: CASSLGSDSGAGAQYF
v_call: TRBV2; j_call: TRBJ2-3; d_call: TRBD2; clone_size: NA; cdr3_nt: TGTGCCAGCAGCGCCGCTAGCGGAAGCACAGATACGCAGTATTTT; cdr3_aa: CASSAASGSTDTQYF
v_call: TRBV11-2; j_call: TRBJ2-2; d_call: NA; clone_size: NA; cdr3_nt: TGTGCCAGCAGCCACCGGGTCAGGGTGTACACCGGGGAGCTGTTTTTT; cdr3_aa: CASSHRVRVYTGELFF
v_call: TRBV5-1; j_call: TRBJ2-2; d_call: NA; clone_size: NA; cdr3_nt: TGCGCCAGCAGCTTGGGGAGTTTTACGGTCGGGGAGCTGTTTTTT; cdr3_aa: CASSLGSFTVGELFF
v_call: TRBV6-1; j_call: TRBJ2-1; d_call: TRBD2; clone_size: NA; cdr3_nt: TGTGCCAGCAGTGAATCTTGGATGGGACTAGCGGGAGCCGGTGAGCAGTTCTTC; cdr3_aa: CASSESWMGLAGAGEQFF
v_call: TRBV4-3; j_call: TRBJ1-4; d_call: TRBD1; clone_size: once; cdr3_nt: TGCGCCAGCAGCCTACGGACAGGGGAGGGAACTAATGAAAAACTGTTTTTT; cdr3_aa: CASSLRTGEGTNEKLFF
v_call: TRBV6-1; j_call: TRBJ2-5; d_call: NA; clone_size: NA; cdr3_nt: TGTGCCAGCAGATGGTGGGACACCACAGAGGAGACCCAGTACTTC; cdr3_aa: CASRWWDTTEETQYF
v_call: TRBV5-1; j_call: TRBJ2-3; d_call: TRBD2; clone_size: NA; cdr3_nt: TGCGCCAGCAGCTTCCGGGCGGGAGTAGAGAATACGCAGTATTTT; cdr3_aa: CASSFRAGVENTQYF
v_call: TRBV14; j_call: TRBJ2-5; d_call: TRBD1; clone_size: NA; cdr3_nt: TGTGCCAGCAGCTCAGGCCTTGGGACAGGGGGAAAAACCCAGTACTTC; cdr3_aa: CASSSGLGTGGKTQYF
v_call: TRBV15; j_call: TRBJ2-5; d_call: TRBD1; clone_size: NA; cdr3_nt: TGTGCCACCAGCAGGGCGGACAGGGGGGCCCAGTACTTC; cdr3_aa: CATSRADRGAQYF
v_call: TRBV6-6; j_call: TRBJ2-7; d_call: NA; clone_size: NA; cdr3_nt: TGTGCCAGCATGGGCAGCAGGCCCTCCTACGAGCAGTACTTC; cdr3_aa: CASMGSRPSYEQYF
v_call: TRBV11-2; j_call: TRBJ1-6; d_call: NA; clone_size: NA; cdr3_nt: TGTGCCAGCAGCTTAATGGACACTAATTCACCCCTCCACTTT; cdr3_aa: CASSLMDTNSPLHF
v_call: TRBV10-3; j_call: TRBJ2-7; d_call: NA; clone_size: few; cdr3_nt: TGTGCCATCAGTGAAAGTTTGGTTGGGGAGAACTCCTACGAGCAGTACTTC; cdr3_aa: CAISESLVGENSYEQYF
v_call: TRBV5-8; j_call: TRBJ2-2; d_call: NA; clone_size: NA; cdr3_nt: TGTGCCAGCAGTTCAACGGGACATAAGAACACCGGGGAGCTGTTTTTT; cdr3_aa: CASSSTGHKNTGELFF
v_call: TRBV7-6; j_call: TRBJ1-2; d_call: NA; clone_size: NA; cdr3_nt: TGTGCCAGCAGCTTAGGGCAGGTCTATGGCTACACCTTC; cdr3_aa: CASSLGQVYGYTF
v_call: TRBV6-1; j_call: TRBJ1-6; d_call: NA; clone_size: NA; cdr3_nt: TGTGCCAGCGGGCAGGGCTATTATTCACCCCTCCACTTT; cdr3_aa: CASGQGYYSPLHF
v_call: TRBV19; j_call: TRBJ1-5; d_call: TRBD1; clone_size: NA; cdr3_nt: TGTGCCAGTAGTCAGGTATTAGGGGGCGGTCAGCCCCAGCATTTT; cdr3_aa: CASSQVLGGGQPQHF
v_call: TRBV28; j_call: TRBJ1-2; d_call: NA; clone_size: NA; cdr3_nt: TGTGCCAGCAGCTCGCGGCGCGGCTACACCTTC; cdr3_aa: CASSSRRGYTF
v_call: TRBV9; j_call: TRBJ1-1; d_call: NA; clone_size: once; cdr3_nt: TGTGCCAGCAGCCCCCTTGGCGGAATGAACACTGAAGCTTTCTTT; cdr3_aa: CASSPLGGMNTEAFF
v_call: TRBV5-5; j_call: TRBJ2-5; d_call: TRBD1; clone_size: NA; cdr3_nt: TGTGCCAGCAGCTTTCAACAGGGGAAAGAGACCCAGTACTTC; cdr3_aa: CASSFQQGKETQYF
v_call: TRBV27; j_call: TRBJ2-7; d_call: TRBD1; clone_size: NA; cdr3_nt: TGTGCCAGCAGTTTACGGGACAGGGGTGGATGGTACGAGCAGTACTTC; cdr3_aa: CASSLRDRGGWYEQYF
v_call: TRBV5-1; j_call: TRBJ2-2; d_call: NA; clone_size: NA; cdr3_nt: TGCGCCAGCAGCTTGGCCGCAGGGTCGAACACCGGGGAGCTGTTTTTT; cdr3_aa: CASSLAAGSNTGELFF